This T cell receptor beta chain was profiled in a study of blood T cell repertoires in COVID-19. Overall study context: Sites in the United States, Italy and Spain provided acute and convalescent COVID-19 samples. T cells, B-cell-depleted T cells, or PBMCs provided the cDNA or gDNA that served as material.

Here immunoSEQ multiplex PCR was the method, and the copy in TCRdb shows in-frame clones only, minus some. Of 200,000 to 250,000 clones listed, approximately 85% are singletons. V shed 2 bases and J 2 bases; nucleotides not matched to a gene: 3. From germline, CDR1 is SGHRS and CDR2 YFSETQ. This CDR3 is 14 amino acids long. Individuals aged about 18 to 89 years were recruited from roughly 22 US areas. Recovered Cohort 3 donors showed two negative PCRs, clearance, or symptom resolution. The J gene is TRBJ1-2, the V gene TRBV5-1; TRBD1 aligns across 7 bases. This sequence originates from a woman aged 45-60 years who had recovered from COVID-19. What was sequenced was PBMCs or T cells enriched from blood (not recorded which). The CDR3 DNA reads TGCGCCAGCAGCTTATCGACAGGGAACTATGGCTACACCTTC. Translating gives CASSLSTGNYGYTF.